The clone carrying this T cell receptor beta chain was picked up many times. Its antigen is unknown. The time point: sample taken at primary tumor resection. Unsorted whole RNA from tumor, nontumor lung or frozen PBMC underwent sequencing. The CDR3 covers 16 residues. The sample originates from a study of spatial heterogeneity in lung cancer. Study-wide results and limits: At resection, ubiquitous expanded tumor TCRs appeared in blood more than at follow-up.

A single record per CDR3 protein comes from TCRdb applying MiXCR to the 5' RACE reads. The table records 25,000 to 35,000 distinct CDR3 sequences, more than 8% of them present only once. V and J are TRBV21-1 and TRBJ2-1; TRBD2, as called in the table, went unchecked against the DNA. TRBV21-1 is classified as a pseudogene. The TCR sequence derives from a female donor with early-stage non-small cell lung cancer. The source was PBMCs, collected at surgery. CDR3 coding DNA: TGTGCCAGCAGCCGACAAGGGACTAGCGGCTACAATGAGCAGTTCTTC. Encoded protein: CASSRQGTSGYNEQFF.